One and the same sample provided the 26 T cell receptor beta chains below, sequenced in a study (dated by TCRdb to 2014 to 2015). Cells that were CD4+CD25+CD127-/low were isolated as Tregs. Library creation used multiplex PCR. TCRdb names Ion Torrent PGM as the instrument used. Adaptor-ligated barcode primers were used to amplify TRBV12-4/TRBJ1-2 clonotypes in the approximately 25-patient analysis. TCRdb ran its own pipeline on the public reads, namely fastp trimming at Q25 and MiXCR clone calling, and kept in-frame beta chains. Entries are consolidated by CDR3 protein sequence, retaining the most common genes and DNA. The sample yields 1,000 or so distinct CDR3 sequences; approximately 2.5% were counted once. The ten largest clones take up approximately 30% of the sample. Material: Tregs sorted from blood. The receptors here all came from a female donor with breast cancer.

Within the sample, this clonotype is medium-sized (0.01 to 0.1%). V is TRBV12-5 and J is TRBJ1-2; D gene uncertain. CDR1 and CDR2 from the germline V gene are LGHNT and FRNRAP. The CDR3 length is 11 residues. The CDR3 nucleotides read TGTCTGCTAGGTATGGACTATGGCTACACCTTC. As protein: CLLGMDYGYTF.

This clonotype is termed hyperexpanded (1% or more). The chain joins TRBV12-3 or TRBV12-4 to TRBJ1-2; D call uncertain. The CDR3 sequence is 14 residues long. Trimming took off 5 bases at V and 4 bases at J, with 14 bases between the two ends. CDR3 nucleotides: TGTGCCAGCAGTCCCGGGGTCGGACCCTATGGCTACACCTTC. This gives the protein CASSPGVGPYGYTF.

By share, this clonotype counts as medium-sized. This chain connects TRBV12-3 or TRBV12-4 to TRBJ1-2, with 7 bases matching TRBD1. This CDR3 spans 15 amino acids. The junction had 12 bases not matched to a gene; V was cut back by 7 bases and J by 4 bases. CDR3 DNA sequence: TGTGCCAGCACCTTGACGGCTGGGACAGTCTATGGCTACACCTTC. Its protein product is CASTLTAGTVYGYTF.

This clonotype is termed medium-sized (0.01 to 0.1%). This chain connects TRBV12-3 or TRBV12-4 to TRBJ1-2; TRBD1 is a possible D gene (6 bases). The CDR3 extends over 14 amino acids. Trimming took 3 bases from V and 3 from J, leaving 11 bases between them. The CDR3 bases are TGTGCCAGCAGTTTCCAAACAGGGCACTATGGCTACACCTTC. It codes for CASSFQTGHYGYTF.

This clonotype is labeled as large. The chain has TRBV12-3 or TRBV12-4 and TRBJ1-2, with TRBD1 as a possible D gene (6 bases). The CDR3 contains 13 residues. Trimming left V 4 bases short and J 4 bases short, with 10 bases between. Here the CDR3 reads CASSSGQLYGYTF. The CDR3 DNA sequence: TGTGCCAGCAGTTCGGGACAACTCTATGGCTACACCTTC.

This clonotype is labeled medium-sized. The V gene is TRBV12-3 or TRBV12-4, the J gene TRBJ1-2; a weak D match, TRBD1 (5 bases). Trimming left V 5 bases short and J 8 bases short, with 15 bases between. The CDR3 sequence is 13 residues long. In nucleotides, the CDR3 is TGTGCCAGCAGTCCATTTAAAGGGGAGGGCTACACCTTC. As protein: CASSPFKGEGYTF.

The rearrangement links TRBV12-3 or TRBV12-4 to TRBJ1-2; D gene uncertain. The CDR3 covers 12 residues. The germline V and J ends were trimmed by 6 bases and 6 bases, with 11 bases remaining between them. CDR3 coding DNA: TGTGCCAGCAGGCAAGGGTTCGATGGCTACACCTTC. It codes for CASRQGFDGYTF.

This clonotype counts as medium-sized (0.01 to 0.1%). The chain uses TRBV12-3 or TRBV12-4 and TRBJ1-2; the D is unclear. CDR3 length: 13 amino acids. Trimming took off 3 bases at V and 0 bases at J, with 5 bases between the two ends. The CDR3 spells CASSLYTNYGYTF. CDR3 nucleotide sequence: TGTGCCAGCAGTTTGTATACTAACTATGGCTACACCTTC.

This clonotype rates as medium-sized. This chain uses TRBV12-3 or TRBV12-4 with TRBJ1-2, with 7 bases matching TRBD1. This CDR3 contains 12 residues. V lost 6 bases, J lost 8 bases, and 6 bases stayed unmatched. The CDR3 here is CASSKTGIGYTF. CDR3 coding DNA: TGTGCCAGCAGCAAGACAGGGATCGGCTACACCTTC.

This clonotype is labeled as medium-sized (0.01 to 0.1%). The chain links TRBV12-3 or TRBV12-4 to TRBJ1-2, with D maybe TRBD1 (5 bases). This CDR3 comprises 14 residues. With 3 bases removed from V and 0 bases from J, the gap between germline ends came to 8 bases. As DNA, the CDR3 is TGTGCCAGCAGTTTTCAGGGTGCTAACTATGGCTACACCTTC. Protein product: CASSFQGANYGYTF.

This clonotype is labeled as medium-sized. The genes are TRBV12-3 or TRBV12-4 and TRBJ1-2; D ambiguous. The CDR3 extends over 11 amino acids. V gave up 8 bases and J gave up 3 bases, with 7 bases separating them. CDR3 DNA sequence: TGTGCCAGCGAAAGGGACTATGGCTACACCTTC. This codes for CASERDYGYTF.

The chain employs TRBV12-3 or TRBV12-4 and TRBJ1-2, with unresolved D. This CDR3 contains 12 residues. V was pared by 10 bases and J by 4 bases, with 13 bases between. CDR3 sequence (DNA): TGTGCCACCTCTGACACTGGCTATGGCTACACCTTC. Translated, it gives CATSDTGYGYTF.

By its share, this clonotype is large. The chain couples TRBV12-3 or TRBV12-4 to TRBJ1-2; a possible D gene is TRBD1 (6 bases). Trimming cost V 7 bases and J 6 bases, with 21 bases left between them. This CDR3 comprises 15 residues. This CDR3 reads CASTFNQAGEHGYTF. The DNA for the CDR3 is TGTGCCAGCACCTTCAATCAAGCAGGGGAGCATGGCTACACCTTC.

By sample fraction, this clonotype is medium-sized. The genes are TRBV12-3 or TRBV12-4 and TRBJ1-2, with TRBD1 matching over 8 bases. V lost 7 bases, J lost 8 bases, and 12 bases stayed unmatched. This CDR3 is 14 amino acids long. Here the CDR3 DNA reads TGTGCCAGCACCCCACACGACAGGGGAGGCGGCTACACCTTC. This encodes CASTPHDRGGGYTF.

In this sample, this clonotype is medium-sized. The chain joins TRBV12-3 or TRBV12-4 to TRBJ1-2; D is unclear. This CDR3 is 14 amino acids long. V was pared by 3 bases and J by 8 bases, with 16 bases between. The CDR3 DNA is TGTGCCAGCAGTTTCCCTCTAAAATCGGAGGGCTACACCTTC. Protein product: CASSFPLKSEGYTF.

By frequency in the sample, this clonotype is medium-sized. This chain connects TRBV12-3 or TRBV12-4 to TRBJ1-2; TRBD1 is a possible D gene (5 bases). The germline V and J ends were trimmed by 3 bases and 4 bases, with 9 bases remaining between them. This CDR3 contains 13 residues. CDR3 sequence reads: CASSFDSVYGYTF. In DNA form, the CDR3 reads TGTGCCAGCAGTTTCGACAGCGTCTATGGCTACACCTTC.

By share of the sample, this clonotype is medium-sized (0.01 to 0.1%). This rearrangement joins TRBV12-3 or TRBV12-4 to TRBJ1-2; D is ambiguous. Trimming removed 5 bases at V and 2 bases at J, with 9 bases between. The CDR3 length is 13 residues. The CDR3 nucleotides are TGTGCCAGCAGTCGTGACACCAACTATGGCTACACCTTC. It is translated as CASSRDTNYGYTF.

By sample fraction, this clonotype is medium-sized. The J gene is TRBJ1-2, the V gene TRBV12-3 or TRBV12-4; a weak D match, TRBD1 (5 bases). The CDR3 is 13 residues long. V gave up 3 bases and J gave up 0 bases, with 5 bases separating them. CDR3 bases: TGTGCCAGCAGTTTGACAGCTAACTATGGCTACACCTTC. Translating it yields CASSLTANYGYTF.

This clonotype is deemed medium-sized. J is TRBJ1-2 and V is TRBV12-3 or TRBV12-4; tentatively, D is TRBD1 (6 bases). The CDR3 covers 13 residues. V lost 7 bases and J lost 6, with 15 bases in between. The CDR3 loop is CASTLDQGNGYTF. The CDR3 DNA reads TGTGCCAGCACCCTCGATCAGGGGAATGGCTACACCTTC.

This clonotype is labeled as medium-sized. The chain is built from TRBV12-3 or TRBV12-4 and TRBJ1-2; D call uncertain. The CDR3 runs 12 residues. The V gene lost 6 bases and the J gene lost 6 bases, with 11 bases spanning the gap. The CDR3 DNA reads TGTGCCAGCAGCGCGGACGGAAATGGCTACACCTTC. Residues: CASSADGNGYTF.

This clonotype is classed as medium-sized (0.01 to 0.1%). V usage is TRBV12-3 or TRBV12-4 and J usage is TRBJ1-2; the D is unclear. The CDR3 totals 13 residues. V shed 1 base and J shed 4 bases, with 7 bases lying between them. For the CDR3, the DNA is TGTGCCAGCAGTTTAGTTGGTACCTATGGCTACACCTTC. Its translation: CASSLVGTYGYTF.

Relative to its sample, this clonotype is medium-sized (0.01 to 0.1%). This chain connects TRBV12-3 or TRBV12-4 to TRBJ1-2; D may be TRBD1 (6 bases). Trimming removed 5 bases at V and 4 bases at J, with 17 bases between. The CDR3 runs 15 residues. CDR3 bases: TGTGCCAGCAGTCCCGCCGGGACACCAAGCTATGGCTACACCTTC. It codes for CASSPAGTPSYGYTF.

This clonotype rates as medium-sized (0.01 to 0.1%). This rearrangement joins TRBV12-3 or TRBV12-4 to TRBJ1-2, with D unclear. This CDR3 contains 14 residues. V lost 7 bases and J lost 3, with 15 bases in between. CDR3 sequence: CASIPSQSYYGYTF. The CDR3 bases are TGTGCCAGCATCCCCTCACAGAGCTACTATGGCTACACCTTC.

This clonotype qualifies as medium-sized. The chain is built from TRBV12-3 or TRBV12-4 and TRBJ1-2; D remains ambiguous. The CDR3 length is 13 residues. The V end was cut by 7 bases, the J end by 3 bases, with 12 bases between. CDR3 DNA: TGTGCCAGCACTGGTCCTGTGGACTATGGCTACACCTTC. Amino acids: CASTGPVDYGYTF.

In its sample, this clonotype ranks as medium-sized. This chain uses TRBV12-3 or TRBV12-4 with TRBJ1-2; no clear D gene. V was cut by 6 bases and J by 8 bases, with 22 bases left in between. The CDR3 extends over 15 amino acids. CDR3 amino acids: CASSHLGSSVRGYTF. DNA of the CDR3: TGTGCCAGCAGCCACTTAGGGTCATCAGTAAGGGGCTACACCTTC.

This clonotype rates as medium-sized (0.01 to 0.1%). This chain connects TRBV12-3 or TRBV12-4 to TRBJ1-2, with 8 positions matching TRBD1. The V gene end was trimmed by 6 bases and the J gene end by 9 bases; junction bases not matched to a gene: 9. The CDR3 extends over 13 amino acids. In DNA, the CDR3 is TGTGCCAGCAGCCCCGGGGACAGGCGGAGCTACACCTTC. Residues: CASSPGDRRSYTF.